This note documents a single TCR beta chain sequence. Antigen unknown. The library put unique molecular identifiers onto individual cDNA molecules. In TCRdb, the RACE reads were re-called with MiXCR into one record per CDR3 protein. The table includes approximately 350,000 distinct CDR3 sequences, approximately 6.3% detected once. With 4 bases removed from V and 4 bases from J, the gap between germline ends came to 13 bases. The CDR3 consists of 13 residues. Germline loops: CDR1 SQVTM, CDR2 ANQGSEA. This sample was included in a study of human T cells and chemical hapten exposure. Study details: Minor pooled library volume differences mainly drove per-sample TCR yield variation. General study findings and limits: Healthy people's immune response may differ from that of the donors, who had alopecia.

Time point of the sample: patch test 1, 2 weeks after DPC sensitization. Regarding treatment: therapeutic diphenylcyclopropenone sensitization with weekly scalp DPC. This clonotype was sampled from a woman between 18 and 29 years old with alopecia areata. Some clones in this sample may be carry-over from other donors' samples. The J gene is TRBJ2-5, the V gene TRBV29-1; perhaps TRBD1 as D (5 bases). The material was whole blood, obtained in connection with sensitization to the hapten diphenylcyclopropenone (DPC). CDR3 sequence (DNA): TGCAGCGTTGTTCAGGGTGGGTCAGAGACCCAGTACTTC. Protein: CSVVQGGSETQYF.